This paragraph covers one T cell receptor (beta chain) sequence. Its specificity is not known. The protocol was immunoSEQ multiplex PCR, while the TCRdb copy is restricted to in-frame clones and leaves out a portion. The sample contains about 35,000 clones, 80% to 90% of which appear only once. This sample is drawn from a study of T cell responses to AZD1222 COVID-19 vaccine. Study results and caveats: In a largely white British group with more females than males, clonal diversity was possibly underestimated.

The germline V gene has CDR1 SNHLY and CDR2 FYNNEI. This CDR3 spans 13 amino acids. Trimming cost V 6 bases and J 4 bases, with 7 bases left between them. The sample consisted of peripheral blood, taken 28 days after the second AZD1222 dose. The receptor comes from an adult who received the AZD1222 COVID-19 vaccine. The chain employs TRBV2 and TRBJ1-6; D unclear. DNA of the CDR3: TGTGCCAGCAGCCGAGATTATAATTCACCCCTCCACTTT. As protein: CASSRDYNSPLHF.